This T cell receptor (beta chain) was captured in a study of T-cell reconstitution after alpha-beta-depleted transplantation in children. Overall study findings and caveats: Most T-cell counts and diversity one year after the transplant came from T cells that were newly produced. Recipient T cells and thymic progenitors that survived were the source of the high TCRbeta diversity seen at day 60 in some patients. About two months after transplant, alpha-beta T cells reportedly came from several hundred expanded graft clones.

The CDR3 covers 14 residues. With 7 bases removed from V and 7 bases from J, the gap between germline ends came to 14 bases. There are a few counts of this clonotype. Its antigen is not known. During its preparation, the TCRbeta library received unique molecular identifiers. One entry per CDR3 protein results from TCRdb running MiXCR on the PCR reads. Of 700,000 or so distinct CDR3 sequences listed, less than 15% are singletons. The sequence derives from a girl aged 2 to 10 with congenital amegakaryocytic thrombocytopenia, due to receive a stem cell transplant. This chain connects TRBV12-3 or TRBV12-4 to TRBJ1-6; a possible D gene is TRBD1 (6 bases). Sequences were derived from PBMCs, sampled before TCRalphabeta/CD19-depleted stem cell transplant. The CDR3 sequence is CASNRGGGNSPLHF. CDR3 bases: TGTGCCAGCAACAGAGGGGGTGGCAATTCACCCCTCCACTTT.